This entry lists 12 T cell receptor beta chains sequenced from one sample in a study of cytomegalovirus exposure and HLA in healthy donors. PCR used 60 Vbeta primers and 13 Jbeta primers. The protocol was immunoSEQ multiplex PCR, while the TCRdb copy is restricted to in-frame clones and leaves out a portion. This sample has more than 95,000 clones; about 9.5% occur once, and the top ten carry 5% to 6.5%. The sample was PBMCs. The receptors were sampled from a man aged 40-49 years in good health and CMV-seropositive.

This clone was seen a handful of times. V gene TRBV5-1 combines with J gene TRBJ2-1; D is unresolved. Germline loops: CDR1 SGHRS, CDR2 YFSETQ. CDR3 size: 15 residues. V lost 0 bases and J 4 bases, leaving 11 bases between the germline ends. As DNA, the CDR3 is TGCGCCAGCAGCTTGGGACGACTCCTATACAATGAGCAGTTCTTC. This codes for CASSLGRLLYNEQFF.

This clone has a single count. The V call is TRBV5-6, the J call TRBJ1-4, with D perhaps TRBD1 (5 bases). CDR3 length: 14 residues. Germline V lookup: CDR1 SGHDT, CDR2 YYEEEE. The V end lost 5 bases, the J end lost 5 bases, and 13 bases lay between the germline ends. The CDR3 DNA sequence: TGTGCCAGCAGAATAGGACAAGAAAATGAAAAACTGTTTTTT. It specifies CASRIGQENEKLFF.

J is TRBJ2-3 and V is TRBV5-1; D is perhaps TRBD1 (6 bases). Between the trimmed V and J ends, which lost 0 bases and 2 bases, there was a span of 16 bases. Germline values: CDR1 SGHRS, CDR2 YFSETQ. This CDR3 comprises 17 residues. The CDR3 DNA reads TGCGCCAGCAGCTTGGGAAATGGGGGCCAAAACACAGATACGCAGTATTTT. It translates to CASSLGNGGQNTDTQYF.

The J gene is TRBJ1-1, the V gene TRBV7-8; D gene unclear. Germline lookup yields CDR1 SGHVS and CDR2 FQNEAQ. This CDR3 is 13 amino acids long. The V gene lost 1 base and the J gene lost 6 bases, with 9 bases spanning the gap. The CDR3 DNA is TGTGCCAGCAGCTTAGGGGCCGGGGCTGAAGCTTTCTTT. Translation: CASSLGAGAEAFF.

This clone has a count of ten or more. The chain has TRBV4-3 and TRBJ1-4; no clear D. Looked up from germline, CDR1 is LGHNA and CDR2 is YSLEER. Trimming left V 3 bases short and J 7 bases short, with 15 bases between. The length of the CDR3 is 15 residues. CDR3 in amino acids: CASSQVGSGSEKLFF. In DNA form, the CDR3 reads TGCGCCAGCAGCCAGGTCGGGAGCGGGAGTGAAAAACTGTTTTTT.

Ten or more counts support this clone. The chain recombines TRBV15 with TRBJ2-1; maybe TRBD1 (5 bases). The length of the CDR3 is 13 residues. Trimming left V 1 base short and J 6 bases short, with 7 bases between. Germline V CDR1 and CDR2: LNHNV, YYDKDF (reference sequence). DNA of the CDR3: TGTGCCACCAGCAGAGGCAGGGTCAATGAGCAGTTCTTC. Translating it yields CATSRGRVNEQFF.

This clone was picked up a small number of times. This chain connects TRBV6-4 to TRBJ2-7, with D maybe TRBD1 (5 bases). The CDR3 runs to 15 residues. Germline loops: CDR1 MRHNA, CDR2 SNTAGT. V lost 2 bases and J 5 bases, leaving 16 bases between the germline ends. The CDR3 reads CASSDPSAGPHEQYF. The CDR3 DNA follows: TGTGCCAGCAGTGACCCATCCGCAGGGCCCCACGAGCAGTACTTC.

The sample holds a few counts of this clone. The chain couples TRBV28 to TRBJ1-2; perhaps TRBD1 as D (6 bases). Germline V gene lookup returns CDR1 MDHEN and CDR2 SYDVKM. V lost 9 bases and J lost 8, with 10 bases in between. The CDR3 has 10 residues. DNA for the CDR3: TGTGCCAGTTACAGGGCCGGCTACACCTTC. Residues: CASYRAGYTF.

This clone has more than one count but fewer than ten. The chain links TRBV5-4 to TRBJ1-1; no clear D. Per germline, CDR1 SGHNT and CDR2 YYREEE (reference sequence). The CDR3 loop spans 14 amino acids. Trimming removed 1 base at V and 2 bases at J, with 9 bases between. CDR3: CASSLNTFNTEAFF. The CDR3, as DNA: TGTGCCAGCAGCTTGAACACATTTAACACTGAAGCTTTCTTT.

The chain has TRBV4-2 and TRBJ2-2; 8 nucleotides align to TRBD2. The CDR3 sequence is 16 residues long. Germline lookup yields CDR1 LGHNA and CDR2 YNFKEQ. The V gene end was trimmed by 1 base and the J gene end by 6 bases; junction bases not matched to a gene: 7. CDR3: CASSQGYRREAGELFF. The CDR3 DNA reads TGTGCCAGCAGCCAAGGCTATCGGCGGGAGGCCGGGGAGCTGTTTTTT.

Notes on this clone: The same CDR3 arises from other DNA sequences in this sample as well. The CDR3: CASSLVAGEQFF. In DNA, the CDR3 is TGTGCCAGCAGCCTAGTGGCGGGGGAGCAGTTCTTC. The chain is built from TRBV5-6 and TRBJ2-1; tentatively, D is TRBD2 (6 bases). The CDR3 has 12 amino acids. V was clipped by 4 bases and J by 10 bases, with 12 bases between them. CDR1 and CDR2 (germline): SGHDT, YYEEEE.

This clone has just a few counts. CDR3 DNA sequence: TGCGCCAGCATATCCGACAGGGCTACAGATACGCAGTATTTT. This translates into CASISDRATDTQYF. The V call is TRBV10-2, the J call TRBJ2-3, with 7 bases lining up with TRBD1. Trimming cost V 7 bases and J 3 bases; bases outside gene matches: 7. The CDR3 runs to 14 residues. Germline V CDR1 and CDR2: WSHSY, SAAADI.